This T cell receptor beta chain was recorded in a study of blood T cell repertoires in COVID-19. Study summary: T cells, B-cell-depleted T cells, or PBMCs provided the cDNA or gDNA that served as material.

V lost 1 base to trimming and J lost 8 bases, with 15 bases between them. This CDR3 is built from 16 residues. Per the germline V gene, CDR1 is SEHNR and CDR2 is FQNEAQ (reference sequence). Some clones are missing from TCRdb's copy, which holds only in-frame ones; the method was immunoSEQ multiplex PCR. The top ten hold 8% to 11% of the sample, which has about 210,000 clones, 84% seen once. This sequence joins TRBV7-9 and TRBJ1-6; D might be TRBD1 (5 bases). Material for sequencing was peripheral blood. The sequence was obtained from a woman at least 80 years old with COVID-19, enrolled during active disease. In nucleotides, the CDR3 is TGTGCCAGCAGCTTAGTTAACATGGGGGGGGATTCACCCCTCCACTTT. Translating gives CASSLVNMGGDSPLHF.